This is a list of T cell receptor beta chains from one sample in a study of T cell responses to AZD1222 COVID-19 vaccine. The assay was immunoSEQ multiplex PCR, and TCRdb's table has in-frame clones only and misses some. This sample has around 180,000 clones; roughly 88% occur once, and the top ten carry approximately 7.7%. The sample here was peripheral blood, taken on day 0 of AZD1222 vaccination. The receptors derive from an adult in good health. The CDR3 runs from the conserved cysteine through the conserved F or W. D genes are given only for firm matches. The listing skips clone size in some rows; elsewhere it reads once, few, many or a size class.

clone_size	d_call	j_call	v_call	cdr3_nt	cdr3_aa
-	TRBD2	TRBJ2-1	TRBV15	TGTGCCACCAGCCCCCGGCGGGGGGCCTACAATGAGCAGTTCTTC	CATSPRRGAYNEQFF
-	TRBD2	TRBJ2-1	TRBV6-5	TGTGCCAGCAACAAGCGGGGGCTTAGGAATGAGCAGTTCTTC	CASNKRGLRNEQFF
-	TRBD1	TRBJ1-6	TRBV7-8	TGTGCCAGCAGCATTAGACAGGGACACTCCTATAATTCACCCCTCCACTTT	CASSIRQGHSYNSPLHF
large	-	TRBJ1-1	TRBV4-1	TGCGCCAGCAGCCAAGATTTCGGGGGGGACACTGAAGCTTTCTTT	CASSQDFGGDTEAFF
once	-	TRBJ1-3	TRBV30	TGTGCCTGGGGGGGGAACACCATATATTTT	CAWGGNTIYF
-	TRBD2	TRBJ2-3	TRBV6-5	TGTGCCAGCAGTTGGGGACTAGCGACAGATACGCAGTATTTT	CASSWGLATDTQYF
-	-	TRBJ1-6	TRBV6-2/TRBV6-3	TGTGCCAGCAGCCCTGGACTAGGGCGTTCACCCCTCCACTTT	CASSPGLGRSPLHF
-	-	TRBJ1-2	TRBV28	TGTGCCAGCAGTTTATCGGGGGGACGTGGCTACACCTTC	CASSLSGGRGYTF
-	TRBD2	TRBJ2-3	TRBV19	TGTGCCAGTAGTAGCCCCCCGGCTAGCGGGTACACAGATACGCAGTATTTT	CASSSPPASGYTDTQYF
-	-	TRBJ2-3	TRBV19	TGTGCCAGTACCCAAAACAGGAACGGGGGCACAGATACGCAGTATTTT	CASTQNRNGGTDTQYF
-	-	TRBJ1-1	TRBV27	TGTGCCAGCAGTTTAGGGGGGCGGTTGGTGAACACTGAAGCTTTCTTT	CASSLGGRLVNTEAFF
-	-	TRBJ2-3	TRBV28	TGTGCCAGCAGTTTATATGGGGGGACAAATCCCGGTACGCAGTATTTT	CASSLYGGTNPGTQYF
-	TRBD1	TRBJ2-7	TRBV11-3	TGTGCCAGCAGCGTAACTACAGGGGGCGAGCAGTACTTC	CASSVTTGGEQYF
-	TRBD1	TRBJ2-1	TRBV27	TGTGCCAGCAGCGCCTGGGACAGGGTTCCCAATGAGCAGTTCTTC	CASSAWDRVPNEQFF
-	-	TRBJ2-7	TRBV4-1	TGCGCCAGCAGCAACCAAGATTTCCGGGGCCTAGTATCCTACGAGCAGTACTTC	CASSNQDFRGLVSYEQYF